This T cell receptor beta chain was identified during a study of cytomegalovirus exposure and HLA in healthy donors. Overall study results and limits: In a later analysis, TCR beta V- and J-gene trimming showed a link to a missense DCLRE1C variant. The study put some 150 TCR beta chains on its list as cytomegalovirus-associated.

Concerning this clone itself: The target antigen is unknown.

Germline V lookup: CDR1 MNHEY, CDR2 SMNVEV (reference sequence). The CDR3 sequence is 17 residues long. With 9 bases removed from V and 6 bases from J, the gap between germline ends came to 27 bases. The study ran its PCR with 60 Vbeta and 13 Jbeta primers. TCRdb's copy holds only in-frame clones and misses some; the assay was immunoSEQ multiplex PCR. The repertoire holds over 140,000 clones, approximately 80% seen once, with roughly 1.4% in the top ten. The sequencing sample was made of PBMCs. This clonotype was obtained from a man aged 25 to 40 in good health and CMV-seropositive. This chain connects TRBV27 to TRBJ1-5; D possibly corresponds to TRBD1 (6 bases). CDR3 protein: CARTVETETGTSQPQHF. The CDR3 DNA sequence: TGTGCCAGGACCGTCGAGACGGAAACAGGGACAAGTCAGCCCCAGCATTTT.